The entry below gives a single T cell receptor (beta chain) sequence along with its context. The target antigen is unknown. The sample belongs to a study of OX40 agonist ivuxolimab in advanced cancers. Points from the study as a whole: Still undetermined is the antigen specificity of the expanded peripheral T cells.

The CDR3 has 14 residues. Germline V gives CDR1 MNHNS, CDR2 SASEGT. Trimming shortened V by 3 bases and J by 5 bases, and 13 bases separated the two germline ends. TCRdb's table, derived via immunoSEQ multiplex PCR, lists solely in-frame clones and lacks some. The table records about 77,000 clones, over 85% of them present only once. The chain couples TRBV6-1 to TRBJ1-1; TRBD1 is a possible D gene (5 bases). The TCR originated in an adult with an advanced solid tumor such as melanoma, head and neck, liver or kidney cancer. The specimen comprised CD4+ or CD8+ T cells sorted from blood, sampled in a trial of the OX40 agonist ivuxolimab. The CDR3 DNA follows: TGTGCCAGCAGTGACCTCGACAGTATAACTGAAGCTTTCTTT. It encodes CASSDLDSITEAFF.